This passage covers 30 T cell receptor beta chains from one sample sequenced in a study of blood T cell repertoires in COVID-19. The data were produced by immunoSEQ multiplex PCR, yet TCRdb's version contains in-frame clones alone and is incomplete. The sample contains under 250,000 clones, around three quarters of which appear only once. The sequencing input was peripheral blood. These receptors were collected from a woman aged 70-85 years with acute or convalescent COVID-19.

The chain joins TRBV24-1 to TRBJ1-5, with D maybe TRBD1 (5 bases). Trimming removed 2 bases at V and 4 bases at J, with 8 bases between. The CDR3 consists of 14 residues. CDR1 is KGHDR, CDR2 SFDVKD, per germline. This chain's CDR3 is CATSDWGTNQPQHF. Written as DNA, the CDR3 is TGTGCCACCAGTGATTGGGGGACTAATCAGCCCCAGCATTTT.

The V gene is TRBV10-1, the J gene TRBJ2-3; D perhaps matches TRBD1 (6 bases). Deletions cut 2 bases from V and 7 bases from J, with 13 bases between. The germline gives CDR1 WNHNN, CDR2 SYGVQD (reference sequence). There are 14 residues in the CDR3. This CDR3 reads CASSEGGAENTQYF. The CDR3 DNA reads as TGCGCCAGCAGTGAGGGGGGCGCGGAAAATACGCAGTATTTT.

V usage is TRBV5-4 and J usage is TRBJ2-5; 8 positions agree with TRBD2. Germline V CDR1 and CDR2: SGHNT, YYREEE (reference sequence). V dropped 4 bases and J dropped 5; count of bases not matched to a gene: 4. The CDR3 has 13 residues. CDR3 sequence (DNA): TGTGCCAGCAGCATAGCGGGGAGGGAGACCCAGTACTTC. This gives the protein CASSIAGRETQYF.

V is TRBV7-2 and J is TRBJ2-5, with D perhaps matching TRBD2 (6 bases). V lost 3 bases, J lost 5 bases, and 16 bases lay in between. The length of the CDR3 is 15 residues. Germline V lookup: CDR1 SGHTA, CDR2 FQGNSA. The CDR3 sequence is CASSFAATRGETQYF. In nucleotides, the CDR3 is TGTGCCAGCAGCTTCGCAGCGACTAGGGGTGAGACCCAGTACTTC.

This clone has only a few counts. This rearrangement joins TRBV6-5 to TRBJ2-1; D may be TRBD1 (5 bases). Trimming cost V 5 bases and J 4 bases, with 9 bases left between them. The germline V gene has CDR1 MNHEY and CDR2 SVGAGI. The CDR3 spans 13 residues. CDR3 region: CASSRGRYNEQFF. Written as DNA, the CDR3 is TGTGCCAGCAGTAGGGGCAGATACAATGAGCAGTTCTTC.

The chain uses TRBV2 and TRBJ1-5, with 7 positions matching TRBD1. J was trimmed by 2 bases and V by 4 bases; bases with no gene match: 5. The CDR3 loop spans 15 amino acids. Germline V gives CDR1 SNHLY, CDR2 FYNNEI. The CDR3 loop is CASSVQGGGNQPQHF. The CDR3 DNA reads TGTGCCAGCAGTGTGCAAGGGGGCGGCAATCAGCCCCAGCATTTT. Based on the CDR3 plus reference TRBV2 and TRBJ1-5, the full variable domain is EPEVTQTPSHQVTQMGQEVILRCVPISNHLYFYWYRQILGQKVEFLVSFYNNEISEKSEIFDDQFSVERPDGSNFTLKIRSTKLEDSAMYFCASSVQGGGNQPQHFGDGTRLSIL.

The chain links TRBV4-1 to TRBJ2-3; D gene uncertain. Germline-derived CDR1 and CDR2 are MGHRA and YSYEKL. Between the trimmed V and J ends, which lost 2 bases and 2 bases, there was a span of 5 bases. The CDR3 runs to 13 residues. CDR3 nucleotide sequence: TGCGCCAGCAGCCAACAGGACACAGATACGCAGTATTTT. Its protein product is CASSQQDTDTQYF.

The CDR3: CASSQQGAGETQYF. CDR3 DNA: TGTGCCAGCAGCCAACAGGGGGCCGGGGAGACCCAGTACTTC. This chain joins TRBV27 and TRBJ2-5; TRBD1 matches 9 bases. CDR3 length: 14 residues. Germline values: CDR1 MNHEY, CDR2 SMNVEV (reference sequence). Trimming removed 6 bases from V and 5 bases from J; junction bases left unmatched: 7.

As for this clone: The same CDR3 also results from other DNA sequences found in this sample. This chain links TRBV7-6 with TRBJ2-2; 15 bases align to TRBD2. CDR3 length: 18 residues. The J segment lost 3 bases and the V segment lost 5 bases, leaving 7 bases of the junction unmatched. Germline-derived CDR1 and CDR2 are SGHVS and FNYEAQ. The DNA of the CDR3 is TGTGCCAGCAGCGTTGGACTAGCGGGGGGGCAGGACACCGGGGAGCTGTTTTTT. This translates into CASSVGLAGGQDTGELFF.

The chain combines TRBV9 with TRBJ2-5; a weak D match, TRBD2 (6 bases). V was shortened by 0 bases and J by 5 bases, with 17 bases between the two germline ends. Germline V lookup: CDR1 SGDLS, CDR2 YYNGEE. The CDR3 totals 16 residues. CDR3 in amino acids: CASSVGAQAGSETQYF. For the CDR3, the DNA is TGTGCCAGCAGCGTAGGTGCCCAGGCGGGGTCGGAGACCCAGTACTTC.

The CDR3 DNA reads as TGCGCCAGCAGCCAAATCGCCGGGGTGTATGGCTACACCTTC. Translated: CASSQIAGVYGYTF. V usage is TRBV5-1 and J usage is TRBJ1-2; D remains ambiguous. Germline V CDR1 and CDR2: SGHRS, YFSETQ. V was clipped by 4 bases and J by 5 bases, with 15 bases between them. The length of the CDR3 is 14 residues. The complete variable domain, with remaining parts taken from reference TRBV5-1 and TRBJ1-2, reads KAGVTQTPRYLIKTRGQQVTLSCSPISGHRSVSWYQQTPGQGLQFLFEYFSETQRNKGNFPGRFSGRQFSNSRSEMNVSTLELGDSALYLCASSQIAGVYGYTFGSGTRLTVV.

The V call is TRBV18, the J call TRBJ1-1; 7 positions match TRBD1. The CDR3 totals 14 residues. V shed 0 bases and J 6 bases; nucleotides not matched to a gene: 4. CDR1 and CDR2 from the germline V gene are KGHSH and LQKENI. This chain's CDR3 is CASSPPTGRAEAFF. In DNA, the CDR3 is TGTGCCAGCTCACCACCGACAGGGCGTGCTGAAGCTTTCTTT.

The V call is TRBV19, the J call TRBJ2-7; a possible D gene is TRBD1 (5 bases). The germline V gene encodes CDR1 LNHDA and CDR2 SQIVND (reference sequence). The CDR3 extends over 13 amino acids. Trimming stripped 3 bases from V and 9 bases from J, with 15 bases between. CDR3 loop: CASSISQGSGQYF. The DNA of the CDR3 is TGTGCCAGTAGTATCTCTCAGGGATCAGGGCAGTACTTC.

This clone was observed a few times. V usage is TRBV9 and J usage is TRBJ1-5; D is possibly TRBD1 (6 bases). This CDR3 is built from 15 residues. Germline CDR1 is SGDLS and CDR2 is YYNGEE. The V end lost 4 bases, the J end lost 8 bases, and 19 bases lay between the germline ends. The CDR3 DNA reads TGTGCCAGCAGCTCAAGAGGGGGGGAGCGGGAGCCCCAGCATTTT. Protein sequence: CASSSRGGEREPQHF. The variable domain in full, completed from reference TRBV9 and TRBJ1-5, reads DSGVTQTPKHLITATGQRVTLRCSPRSGDLSVYWYQQSLDQGLQFLIQYYNGEERAKGNILERFSAQQFPDLHSELNLSSLELGDSALYFCASSSRGGEREPQHFGDGTRLSIL.

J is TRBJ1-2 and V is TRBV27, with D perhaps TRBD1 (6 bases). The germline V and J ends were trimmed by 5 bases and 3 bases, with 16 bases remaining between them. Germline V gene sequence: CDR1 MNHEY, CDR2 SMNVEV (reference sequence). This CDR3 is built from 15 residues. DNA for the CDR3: TGTGCCAGCAGTCGTTCGGACAGTCCCTACTATGGCTACACCTTC. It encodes CASSRSDSPYYGYTF.

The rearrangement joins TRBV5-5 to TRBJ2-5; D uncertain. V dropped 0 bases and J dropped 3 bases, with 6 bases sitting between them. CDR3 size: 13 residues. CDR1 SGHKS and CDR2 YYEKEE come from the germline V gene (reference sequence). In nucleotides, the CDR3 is TGTGCCAGCAGCTTGGGTCAGGAAGAGACCCAGTACTTC. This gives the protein CASSLGQEETQYF.

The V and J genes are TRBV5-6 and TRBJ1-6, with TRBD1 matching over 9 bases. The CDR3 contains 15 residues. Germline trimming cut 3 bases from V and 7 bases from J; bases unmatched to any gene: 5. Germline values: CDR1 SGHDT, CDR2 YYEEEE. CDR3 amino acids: CASSSSGTGNSPLHF. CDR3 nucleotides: TGTGCCAGCAGCTCATCCGGGACAGGGAATTCACCCCTCCACTTT.

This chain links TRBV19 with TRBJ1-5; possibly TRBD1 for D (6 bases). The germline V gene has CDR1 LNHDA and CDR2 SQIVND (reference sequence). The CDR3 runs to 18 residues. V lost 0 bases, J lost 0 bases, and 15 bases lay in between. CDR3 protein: CASSIDPTGFYSNQPQHF. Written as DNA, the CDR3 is TGTGCCAGTAGTATAGACCCGACAGGCTTTTATAGCAATCAGCCCCAGCATTTT.

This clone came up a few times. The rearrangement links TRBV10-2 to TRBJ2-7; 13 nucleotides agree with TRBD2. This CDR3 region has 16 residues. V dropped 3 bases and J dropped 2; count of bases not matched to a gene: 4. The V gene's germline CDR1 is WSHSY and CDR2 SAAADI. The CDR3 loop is CASSEGGTSGTYEQYF. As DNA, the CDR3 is TGCGCCAGCAGTGAAGGGGGGACTAGCGGGACCTACGAGCAGTACTTC.

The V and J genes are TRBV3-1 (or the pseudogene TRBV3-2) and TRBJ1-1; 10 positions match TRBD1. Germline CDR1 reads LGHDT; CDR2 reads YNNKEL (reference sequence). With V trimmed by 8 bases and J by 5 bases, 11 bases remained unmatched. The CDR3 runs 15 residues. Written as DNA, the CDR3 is TGTGCCAGCCGGATCTCCGGGACAGGGGAAACTGAAGCTTTCTTT. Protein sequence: CASRISGTGETEAFF.

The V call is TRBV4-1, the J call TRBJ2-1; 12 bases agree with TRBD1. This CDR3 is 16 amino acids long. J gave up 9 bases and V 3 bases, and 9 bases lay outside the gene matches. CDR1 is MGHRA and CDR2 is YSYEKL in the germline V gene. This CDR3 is CASSQPPGQGAGEQFF. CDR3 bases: TGCGCCAGCAGCCAGCCACCGGGACAGGGGGCGGGTGAGCAGTTCTTC.

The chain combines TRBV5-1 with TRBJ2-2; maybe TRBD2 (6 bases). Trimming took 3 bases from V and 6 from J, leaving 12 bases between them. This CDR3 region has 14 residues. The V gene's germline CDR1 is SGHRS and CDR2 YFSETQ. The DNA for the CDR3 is TGCGCCAGCAGCTCTCGCGGGGCCTCCGGGGAGCTGTTTTTT. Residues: CASSSRGASGELFF.

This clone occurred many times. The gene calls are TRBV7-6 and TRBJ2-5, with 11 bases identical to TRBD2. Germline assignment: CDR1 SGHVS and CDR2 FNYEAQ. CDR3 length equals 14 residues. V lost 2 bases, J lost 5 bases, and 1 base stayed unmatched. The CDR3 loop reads CASSLTSGGETQYF. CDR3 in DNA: TGTGCCAGCAGCTTAACTAGCGGGGGTGAGACCCAGTACTTC.

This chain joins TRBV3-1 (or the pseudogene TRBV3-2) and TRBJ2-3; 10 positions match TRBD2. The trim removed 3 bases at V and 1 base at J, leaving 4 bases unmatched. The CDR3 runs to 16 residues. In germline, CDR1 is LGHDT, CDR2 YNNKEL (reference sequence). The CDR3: CASSQNLAGGTDTQYF. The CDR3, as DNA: TGTGCCAGCAGCCAGAATCTAGCGGGGGGCACAGATACGCAGTATTTT.

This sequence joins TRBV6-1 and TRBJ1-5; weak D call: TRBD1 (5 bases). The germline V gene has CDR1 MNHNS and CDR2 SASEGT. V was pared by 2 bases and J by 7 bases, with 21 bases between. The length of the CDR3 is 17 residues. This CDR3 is CASSERRAQGRGQPQHF. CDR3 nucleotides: TGTGCCAGCAGTGAAAGAAGGGCTCAGGGTCGGGGGCAGCCCCAGCATTTT.

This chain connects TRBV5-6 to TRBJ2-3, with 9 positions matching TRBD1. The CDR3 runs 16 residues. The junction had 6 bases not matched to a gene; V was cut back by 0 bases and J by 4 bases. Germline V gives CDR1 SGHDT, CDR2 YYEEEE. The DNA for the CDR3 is TGTGCCAGCAGCTTGGGAGGGACAGGGTATGCAGATACGCAGTATTTT. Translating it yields CASSLGGTGYADTQYF.

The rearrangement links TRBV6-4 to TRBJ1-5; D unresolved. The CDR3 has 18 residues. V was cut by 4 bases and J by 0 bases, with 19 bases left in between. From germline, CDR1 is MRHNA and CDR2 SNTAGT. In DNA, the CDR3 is TGTGCCAGCAGTGCCCCGACCAAAAGCGGATATAGCAATCAGCCCCAGCATTTT. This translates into CASSAPTKSGYSNQPQHF.

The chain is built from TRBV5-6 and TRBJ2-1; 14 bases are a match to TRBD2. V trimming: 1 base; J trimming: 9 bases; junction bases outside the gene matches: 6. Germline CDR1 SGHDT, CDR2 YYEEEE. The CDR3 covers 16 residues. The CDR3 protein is CASSLTRLAGGREQFF. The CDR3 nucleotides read TGTGCCAGCAGCTTGACCCGACTAGCGGGGGGGCGTGAGCAGTTCTTC.

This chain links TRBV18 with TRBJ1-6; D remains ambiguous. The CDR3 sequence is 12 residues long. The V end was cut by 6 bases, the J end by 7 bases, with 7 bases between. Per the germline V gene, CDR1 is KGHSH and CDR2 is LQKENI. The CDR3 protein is CASSPSNSPLHF. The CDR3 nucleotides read TGTGCCAGCTCCCCGTCCAATTCACCCCTCCACTTT.

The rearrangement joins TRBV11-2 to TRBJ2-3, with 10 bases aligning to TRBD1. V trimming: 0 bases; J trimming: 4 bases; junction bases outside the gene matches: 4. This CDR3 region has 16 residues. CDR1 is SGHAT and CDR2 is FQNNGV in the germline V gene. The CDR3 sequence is CASSLDSGTGADTQYF. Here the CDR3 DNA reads TGTGCCAGCAGCTTAGACTCCGGGACAGGGGCAGATACGCAGTATTTT.